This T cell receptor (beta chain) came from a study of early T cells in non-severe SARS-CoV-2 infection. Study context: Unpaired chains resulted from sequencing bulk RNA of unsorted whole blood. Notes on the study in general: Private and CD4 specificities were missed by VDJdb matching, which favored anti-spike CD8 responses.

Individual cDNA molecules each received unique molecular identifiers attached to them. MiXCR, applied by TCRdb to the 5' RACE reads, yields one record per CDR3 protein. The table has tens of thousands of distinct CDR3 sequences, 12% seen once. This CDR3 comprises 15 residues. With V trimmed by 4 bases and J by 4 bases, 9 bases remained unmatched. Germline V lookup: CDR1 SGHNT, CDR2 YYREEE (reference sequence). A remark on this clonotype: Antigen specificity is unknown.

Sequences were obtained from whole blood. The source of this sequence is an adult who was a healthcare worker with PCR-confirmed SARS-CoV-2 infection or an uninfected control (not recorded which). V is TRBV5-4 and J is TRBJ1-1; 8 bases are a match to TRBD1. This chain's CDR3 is CASSPTTGVGTEAFF. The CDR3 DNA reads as TGTGCCAGCAGCCCAACGACAGGGGTAGGCACTGAAGCTTTCTTT. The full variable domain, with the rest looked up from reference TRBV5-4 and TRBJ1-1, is ETGVTQSPTHLIKTRGQQVTLRCSSQSGHNTVSWYQQALGQGPQFIFQYYREEENGRGNFPPRFSGLQFPNYSSELNVNALELDDSALYLCASSPTTGVGTEAFFGQGTRLTVV.